This T cell receptor beta chain stems from a study of blood T cells in healthy people across ages. The study, taken as a whole, reports: Aged donors had fewer naive CD4+ cells and lower diversity than long-lived donors. The recorded TCR beta diversity per million T cells decreased in a roughly linear manner with age.

Concerning this clonotype itself: Its matching antigen is unknown.

Donor samples were obtained from healthy Caucasian individuals from Russia, aged 6 to 90. Isolation of PBMCs gave at least 6 million cells per sample. Through a sample-barcoded 5' primer and a J-beta primer mix, a second PCR was run for roughly 7 to 12 cycles. One entry per CDR3 protein, called by TCRdb with MiXCR from the 5' RACE reads. The sample lists roughly 650,000 distinct CDR3 sequences; 32% were seen once. Germline V CDR1 and CDR2: SGHTA, FQGNSA. Trimming left V 5 bases short and J 5 bases short, with 21 bases between. The CDR3 runs 16 residues. Input material: blood. The chain links TRBV7-2 to TRBJ1-2; D is perhaps TRBD1 (6 bases). The origin of this receptor is a woman of 80 years or more in good health. The CDR3 sequence is CASSAPWGGQEYGYTF. The CDR3 DNA reads TGTGCCAGCAGCGCCCCATGGGGGGGGCAAGAGTATGGCTACACCTTC. Supplemented by reference TRBV7-2 and TRBJ1-2, the full variable domain reads GAGVSQSPSNKVTEKGKDVELRCDPISGHTALYWYRQSLGQGLEFLIYFQGNSAPDKSGLPSDRFSAERTGGSVSTLTIQRTQQEDSAVYLCASSAPWGGQEYGYTFGSGTRLTVV.